A single sample gave rise to the 23 T cell receptor beta chains below, sequenced in a study of blood T cell repertoires in COVID-19. Using immunoSEQ multiplex PCR, the repertoire was profiled, and TCRdb retains in-frame clones only, with some absent. The sample records fewer than 600,000 clones, 85% to 90% being singletons. Sequenced: PBMCs or T cells enriched from blood (not recorded which). Source of these receptors: a woman in her thirties or forties who had recovered from COVID-19.

The chain carries TRBV19 and TRBJ1-6; D may be TRBD1 (6 bases). The CDR3 consists of 13 residues. From germline, CDR1 is LNHDA and CDR2 SQIVND (reference sequence). V was clipped by 5 bases and J by 4 bases, with 6 bases between them. The CDR3 here is CASSQGYNSPLHF. The CDR3 DNA is TGTGCCAGTAGTCAGGGGTATAATTCACCCCTCCACTTT.

The chain carries TRBV12-3 or TRBV12-4 and TRBJ1-6; D uncertain. The CDR3 loop spans 13 amino acids. The germline V and J ends were trimmed by 3 bases and 7 bases, with 7 bases remaining between them. This CDR3 reads CASSLGVNSPLHF. The CDR3 DNA reads TGTGCCAGCAGTTTGGGCGTCAATTCACCCCTCCACTTT.

The gene calls are TRBV5-5 and TRBJ2-7; D may be TRBD1 (7 bases). The CDR3 length is 15 residues. V lost 4 bases to trimming and J lost 3 bases, with 17 bases between them. Germline V CDR1 and CDR2: SGHKS, YYEKEE (reference sequence). This CDR3 reads CASSKTGTHYYEQYF. CDR3 coding DNA: TGTGCCAGCAGCAAGACAGGGACTCATTACTACGAGCAGTACTTC.

This clone was recorded only once. The chain employs TRBV6-5 and TRBJ2-7; 11 bases fit TRBD1. The CDR3 runs 15 residues. Germline V gene data show CDR1 as MNHEY and CDR2 as SVGAGI. The junction had 4 bases not matched to a gene; V was cut back by 2 bases and J by 4 bases. This CDR3 is CASSYGTGGVYEQYF. CDR3 coding DNA: TGTGCCAGCAGTTACGGGACAGGGGGGGTATACGAGCAGTACTTC.

The sample holds one count of this clone. The chain uses TRBV5-1 and TRBJ1-1; no firm D call. The CDR3 is made up of 15 amino acids. The germline CDR1 and CDR2 sequences are SGHRS and YFSETQ. V was clipped by 4 bases and J by 4 bases, with 17 bases between them. CDR3 sequence reads: CASSPDHNRPTEAFF. CDR3 nucleotide sequence: TGCGCCAGCAGCCCAGACCATAACAGACCCACTGAAGCTTTCTTT.

The chain carries TRBV14 and TRBJ2-5; TRBD2 is a possible D gene (5 bases). The CDR3 runs to 16 residues. Germline-derived CDR1 and CDR2 are SGHDN and FVKESK. The V gene lost 1 base and the J gene lost 1 base, with 13 bases spanning the gap. The CDR3 protein is CASSQGYSSIQETQYF. DNA of the CDR3: TGTGCCAGCAGCCAAGGTTATTCTAGCATCCAAGAGACCCAGTACTTC.

The chain recombines TRBV29-1 with TRBJ1-1, with D perhaps matching TRBD1 (5 bases). Germline V gives CDR1 SQVTM, CDR2 ANQGSEA. Trimming pared 2 bases from V and 5 bases from J, leaving 6 bases between. This CDR3 spans 11 amino acids. The CDR3, as DNA: TGCAGCGTTGAAAGGACAACTGAAGCTTTCTTT. Translation: CSVERTTEAFF.

Here the CDR3 reads CASSLTSGSSYEQYF. CDR3 in DNA: TGTGCCAGCAGCCTTACTAGCGGGAGCTCCTACGAGCAGTACTTC. V and J are TRBV7-8 and TRBJ2-7, with 11 bases fitting TRBD2. V gave up 5 bases and J gave up 0 bases; unmatched junction bases: 3. The CDR3 length is 15 residues. The germline V gene encodes CDR1 SGHVS and CDR2 FQNEAQ.

The chain is built from TRBV5-4 and TRBJ2-1, with D maybe TRBD2 (5 bases). V gave up 3 bases and J gave up 9 bases, with 16 bases separating them. This CDR3 has 14 residues. CDR1 is SGHNT and CDR2 is YYREEE in the germline V gene (reference sequence). CDR3 sequence (DNA): TGTGCCAGCAGCTCTCTAAGTCTAGCCCTTGAGCAGTTCTTC. Protein product: CASSSLSLALEQFF.

The gene calls are TRBV18 and TRBJ2-2; 9 bases line up with TRBD2. The CDR3 has 15 amino acids. V shed 3 bases, J shed 3 bases, and the junction held 2 bases outside the gene matches. Germline-derived CDR1 and CDR2 are KGHSH and LQKENI. The CDR3 region is CASSPQRGDTGELFF. DNA for the CDR3: TGTGCCAGCTCACCTCAGCGGGGGGACACCGGGGAGCTGTTTTTT.

The chain has TRBV5-1 and TRBJ2-1; D possibly corresponds to TRBD1 (6 bases). In germline, CDR1 is SGHRS, CDR2 YFSETQ. V lost 4 bases, J lost 1 base, and 12 bases lay in between. This CDR3 has 15 residues. The CDR3 region is CASSPTGLSYNEQFF. CDR3 coding DNA: TGCGCCAGCAGCCCGACAGGCTTATCCTACAATGAGCAGTTCTTC.

This clone appeared once. The V call is TRBV19, the J call TRBJ2-3; 7 bases are shared with TRBD1. V was pared by 10 bases and J by 6 bases, with 16 bases of the junction left unmatched. CDR1 is LNHDA and CDR2 is SQIVND in the germline V gene (reference sequence). This CDR3 is 15 amino acids long. The CDR3 region has the DNA TGTGCCACCAACTCGAGGGGAACAGGGGCCGATACGCAGTATTTT. It encodes CATNSRGTGADTQYF.

J is TRBJ2-1 and V is TRBV5-1, with 7 bases matching TRBD2. Germline CDR1 is SGHRS and CDR2 is YFSETQ. The CDR3 extends over 14 amino acids. V shed 2 bases, J shed 5 bases, and the junction held 4 bases outside the gene matches. The CDR3 spells CASSFGTKHNEQFF. The CDR3 bases are TGCGCCAGCAGCTTCGGGACTAAGCACAATGAGCAGTTCTTC.

The rearrangement links TRBV19 to TRBJ2-7, with D tentatively TRBD1 (6 bases). CDR1 LNHDA and CDR2 SQIVND come from the germline V gene (reference sequence). The CDR3 has 15 residues. V dropped 7 bases and J dropped 0 bases, with 16 bases sitting between them. CDR3 sequence (DNA): TGTGCCAGTACCGTTACAGGGACAAACTCCTACGAGCAGTACTTC. As protein: CASTVTGTNSYEQYF.

Regarding this clone: It is unclear where the CDR3 begins or ends on the DNA, so no DNA is shown, and the CDR3 is as TCRdb lists it. This chain links TRBV29-1 with TRBJ1-2; TRBD1 is the table's D call, not checked against the DNA. CDR1 is SQVTM and CDR2 is ANQGSEA in the germline V gene. The CDR3 is 10 residues long, counting both termini. CDR3: CSVGQGAGTF.

This clone showed up just a few times. V is TRBV5-4 and J is TRBJ1-1; a weak D match, TRBD1 (5 bases). Germline values: CDR1 SGHNT, CDR2 YYREEE (reference sequence). CDR3 size: 13 residues. V was clipped by 4 bases and J by 1 base, with 8 bases between them. The CDR3 protein is CASSRGQNTEAFF. CDR3 nucleotides: TGTGCCAGCAGCCGAGGACAGAACACTGAAGCTTTCTTT.

This sequence joins TRBV2 and TRBJ2-1, with unresolved D. The V end was cut by 7 bases, the J end by 2 bases, with 9 bases between. CDR1 and CDR2 from the germline V gene are SNHLY and FYNNEI. The CDR3 is 13 amino acids. This chain's CDR3 is CASKLETYNEQFF. The DNA for the CDR3 is TGTGCCAGCAAGTTAGAAACCTACAATGAGCAGTTCTTC.

This clone has only a few counts. The chain employs TRBV3-1 (or the pseudogene TRBV3-2) and TRBJ2-7; 7 bases are a match to TRBD2. The CDR3 length is 15 residues. Germline CDR1 and CDR2: LGHDT and YNNKEL (reference sequence). Trimming at V came to 1 base and at J to 3 bases, leaving 6 bases not matched to a gene. The CDR3 is CASSQGLASGYEQYF. CDR3 coding DNA: TGTGCCAGCAGCCAAGGACTAGCTTCGGGCTACGAGCAGTACTTC.

CDR3 in DNA: TGTGCCAGCAGCGAGGGGACAATCAGGCAGCCCCAGCATTTT. Translation gives CASSEGTIRQPQHF. The V and J genes are TRBV9 and TRBJ1-5; possible D gene TRBD1, 6 bases. The CDR3 has 14 residues. Trimming removed 3 bases from V and 7 bases from J, with 14 bases in between. Germline V gives CDR1 SGDLS, CDR2 YYNGEE.

V and J are TRBV5-6 and TRBJ2-3; tentative D call: TRBD1 (6 bases). Trimming stripped 3 bases from V and 4 bases from J, with 12 bases between. Germline V gives CDR1 SGHDT, CDR2 YYEEEE. This CDR3 is built from 14 residues. This chain's CDR3 is CASSSYREADTQYF. For the CDR3, the DNA is TGTGCCAGCAGCTCCTACAGGGAAGCAGATACGCAGTATTTT.

This clone was seen a single time. The CDR3 here is CASSLQGGGLAFF. CDR3 sequence (DNA): TGTGCCAGCAGCTTGCAGGGCGGGGGATTAGCTTTCTTT. The chain combines TRBV5-6 with TRBJ1-1, with D perhaps TRBD1 (5 bases). The germline V and J ends were trimmed by 1 base and 10 bases, with 14 bases remaining between them. The CDR3 length is 13 residues. The germline V gene encodes CDR1 SGHDT and CDR2 YYEEEE.

The rearrangement uses TRBV7-9 and TRBJ2-5, with D unclear. The CDR3 extends over 14 amino acids. Germline CDR1 reads SEHNR; CDR2 reads FQNEAQ (reference sequence). Deletions cut 6 bases from V and 2 bases from J, with 13 bases between. The CDR3 protein is CASSYDTLQETQYF. For the CDR3, the DNA is TGTGCCAGCAGTTATGACACATTACAAGAGACCCAGTACTTC.

The chain couples TRBV6-2 or TRBV6-3 to TRBJ1-2; D gene uncertain. The V and J ends lost 2 bases and 7 bases respectively, with 14 bases between them. CDR3 size: 14 residues. Per the germline V gene, CDR1 is MNHEY and CDR2 is SVGEGT. The DNA of the CDR3 is TGTGCCAGCAGTTACCCGAGAGTAACTATTGGCTACACCTTC. It encodes CASSYPRVTIGYTF.